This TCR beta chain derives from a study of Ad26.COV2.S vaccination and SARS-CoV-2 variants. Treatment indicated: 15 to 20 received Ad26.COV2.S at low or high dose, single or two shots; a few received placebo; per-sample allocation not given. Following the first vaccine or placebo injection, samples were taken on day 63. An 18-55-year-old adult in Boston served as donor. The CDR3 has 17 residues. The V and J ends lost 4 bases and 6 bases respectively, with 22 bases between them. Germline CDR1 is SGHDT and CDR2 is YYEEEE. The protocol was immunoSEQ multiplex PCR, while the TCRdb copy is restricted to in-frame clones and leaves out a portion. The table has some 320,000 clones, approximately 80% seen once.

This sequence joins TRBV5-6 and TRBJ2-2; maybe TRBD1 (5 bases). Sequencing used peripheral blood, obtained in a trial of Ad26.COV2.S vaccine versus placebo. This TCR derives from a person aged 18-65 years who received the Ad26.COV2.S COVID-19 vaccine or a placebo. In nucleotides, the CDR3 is TGTGCCAGCAGCGGAGACGTTTCAGGGTGGGCGGCCGGGGAGCTGTTTTTT. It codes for CASSGDVSGWAAGELFF.